Below, 9 T cell receptor beta chains from the same sample are listed, as sequenced in a study of cytomegalovirus exposure and HLA in healthy donors (dated by TCRdb to 2016 to 2017). The library was made by the immunoSEQ multiplex PCR assay. The multiplex PCR relied on a mix of 60 forward primers for TCR Vbeta segments and 13 reverse primers for TCR Jbeta segments. This is the immuneACCESS table as TCRdb keeps it, with only in-frame sequences that have V and J called. A part of the clones is gone; compared with another copy, unresolved V genes explain less than half, and the rest is unexplained. This sample has about 130,000 clones in its table, and 60% to 80% of those were observed once. The ten largest clones represent about 2.7% of the sample. Material: PBMCs. The receptors were sampled from a woman aged 60-75 years in good health and CMV-seropositive.

This chain connects TRBV10-1 to TRBJ2-3; 7 positions agree with TRBD1. V lost 5 bases, J lost 2 bases, and 4 bases stayed unmatched. Germline CDR1 and CDR2: WNHNN and SYGVQD (reference sequence). The CDR3 consists of 14 residues. For the CDR3, the DNA is TGCGCCAGCAGTCGGACAGGAAACACAGATACGCAGTATTTT. Protein sequence: CASSRTGNTDTQYF.

This clone was seen only once. The chain recombines TRBV5-6 with TRBJ1-1, with D unresolved. Germline CDR1 reads SGHDT; CDR2 reads YYEEEE. V was shortened by 0 bases and J by 1 base, with 10 bases between the two germline ends. There are 15 residues in the CDR3. Written as DNA, the CDR3 is TGTGCCAGCAGCTTGGGCGGGGAGGGGAACACTGAAGCTTTCTTT. Protein product: CASSLGGEGNTEAFF.

The chain recombines TRBV5-1 with TRBJ2-1; D is perhaps TRBD1 (6 bases). The CDR3 extends over 14 amino acids. The germline gives CDR1 SGHRS, CDR2 YFSETQ. The germline V and J ends were trimmed by 0 bases and 4 bases, with 8 bases remaining between them. CDR3 region: CASSLGTEYNEQFF. The CDR3 DNA reads as TGCGCCAGCAGCTTGGGGACAGAGTACAATGAGCAGTTCTTC.

This chain joins TRBV7-3 and TRBJ1-3; D gene uncertain. The CDR3 covers 14 residues. Trimming took 5 bases from V and 0 from J, leaving 8 bases between them. CDR1 and CDR2 (germline): SGHTA, FQGTGA. The CDR3 DNA sequence: TGTGCCAGCAGCCTTGATAGCTCTGGAAACACCATATATTTT. Residues: CASSLDSSGNTIYF.

This chain connects TRBV5-1 to TRBJ1-4, with D possibly being TRBD1 (5 bases). The CDR3 is 13 amino acids. V dropped 1 base and J dropped 8 bases, with 9 bases sitting between them. Germline V CDR1 and CDR2: SGHRS, YFSETQ. The CDR3 region is CASSLTGGEKLFF. CDR3 DNA: TGCGCCAGCAGCTTGACAGGAGGGGAAAAACTGTTTTTT. The variable domain in full, with the rest retrieved from reference TRBV5-1 and TRBJ1-4, is KAGVTQTPRYLIKTRGQQVTLSCSPISGHRSVSWYQQTPGQGLQFLFEYFSETQRNKGNFPGRFSGRQFSNSRSEMNVSTLELGDSALYLCASSLTGGEKLFFGSGTQLSVL.

To note about this clone: Other DNA variants within this sample encode the same CDR3. The chain links TRBV4-2 to TRBJ1-3; D gene uncertain. CDR3 size: 16 residues. Trimming took off 4 bases at V and 0 bases at J, with 13 bases between the two ends. Looked up from germline, CDR1 is LGHNA and CDR2 is YNFKEQ. The CDR3 DNA follows: TGTGCCAGCAGCCGGGAAGAGCGGGGCTCTGGAAACACCATATATTTT. Its translation is CASSREERGSGNTIYF.

The V call is TRBV9, the J call TRBJ1-2; 8 bases match TRBD1. Germline V gives CDR1 SGDLS, CDR2 YYNGEE. V lost 4 bases and J lost 6; bases outside the gene matches: 8. This CDR3 has 14 residues. The CDR3, as DNA: TGTGCCAGCAGCCCAGGACAGGGAGTCGATGGCTACACCTTC. Translated, it gives CASSPGQGVDGYTF.

This clone was observed a few times. The V and J genes are TRBV11-3 and TRBJ1-1; 7 bases line up with TRBD1. The CDR3 runs to 15 residues. Trimming removed 1 base from V and 1 base from J; junction bases left unmatched: 3. Germline CDR1 is SGHNT and CDR2 is YENEEA. In DNA form, the CDR3 reads TGTGCCAGCAGCTTAGGGGGACAGACGAACACTGAAGCTTTCTTT. It specifies CASSLGGQTNTEAFF.

The rearrangement joins TRBV5-4 to TRBJ2-7; weak D call: TRBD1 (6 bases). This CDR3 has 13 amino acids. Germline-derived CDR1 and CDR2 are SGHNT and YYREEE (reference sequence). With 3 bases removed from V and 2 bases from J, the gap between germline ends came to 9 bases. CDR3 region: CASSYGQPYEQYF. CDR3 DNA sequence: TGTGCCAGCAGCTACGGACAGCCCTACGAGCAGTACTTC. Complete variable domain (other parts from reference TRBV5-4 and TRBJ2-7): ETGVTQSPTHLIKTRGQQVTLRCSSQSGHNTVSWYQQALGQGPQFIFQYYREEENGRGNFPPRFSGLQFPNYSSELNVNALELDDSALYLCASSYGQPYEQYFGPGTRLTVT.